Here is one TCR beta chain with its context. The assay was immunoSEQ multiplex PCR, and TCRdb's table has in-frame clones only and misses some. The sample includes 350,000 to 550,000 clones, approximately 90% of them seen just once. The sample originates from a study of blood T cell repertoires in COVID-19. Study-wide background: COVID-19 samples, acute and convalescent, were from the United States, Italy and Spain.

The germline CDR1 and CDR2 sequences are LNHDA and SQIVND (reference sequence). The V end was cut by 5 bases, the J end by 2 bases, with 13 bases between. The CDR3 extends over 15 amino acids. Sample: peripheral blood. This chain connects TRBV19 to TRBJ1-5; D might be TRBD1 (5 bases). The clonotype originates from a woman in her 30s with acute or convalescent COVID-19. CDR3 DNA sequence: TGTGCCAGTAGTCCCCGGGGGGAGGGCAATCAGCCCCAGCATTTT. It yields the protein CASSPRGEGNQPQHF.